This TCR beta chain was identified in a study of T cells in Graves' hyperthyroidism and ophthalmopathy. Overall study results and limits: Most thyroid clonotypes that were expanded above 0.001 also turned up in blood. Ophthalmopathy onset followed model prediction by a median approximately 7 months.

Germline lookup yields CDR1 LNHNV and CDR2 YYDKDF (reference sequence). The CDR3 is 15 residues long. V trimming: 3 bases; J trimming: 7 bases; junction bases outside the gene matches: 9. Hyperthyroidism was newly diagnosed in patients aged 18 to 65 (duration under 2 months). Criteria for exclusion of patients were uncontrolled infection, other autoimmune disease, pregnancy or lactation. Authors of the study amplified TCR beta CDR3 regions from RNA transcripts. HTBI primers were employed in a first-round RT-PCR of the TCR CDR3. One entry per CDR3 protein results from TCRdb running MiXCR on the multiplex PCR reads. This table holds about 550,000 distinct CDR3 sequences, around 21% found once. There are many counts of this clonotype. Its antigen is not known.

The specimen was blood. This receptor was identified in a man in his late teens or twenties with Graves' hyperthyroidism. The chain carries TRBV15 and TRBJ1-5, with TRBD1 matching 7 bases. CDR3 in amino acids: CATSSRQGPGQPQHF. Written as DNA, the CDR3 is TGTGCCACCAGCAGTCGACAGGGACCGGGCCAGCCCCAGCATTTT.